The 32 T cell receptor beta chains below were found in one sample sequenced in a study of neoadjuvant anti-PD-1 for oral cavity cancer. TCRdb's table, derived via immunoSEQ multiplex PCR, lists solely in-frame clones and lacks some. This sample has around 34,000 clones, with approximately 90% found just once. The sequenced sample was PBMCs, obtained before nivolumab (anti-PD-1) treatment. These receptors originate from a person aged 35 to 85 with oral cavity squamous cell carcinoma.

This clone was observed a single time. The gene calls are TRBV6-6 and TRBJ1-2; 8 nucleotides line up with TRBD1. The CDR3 sequence is 13 residues long. Germline V gene lookup returns CDR1 MNHNY and CDR2 SVGAGI (reference sequence). Trimming cost V 7 bases and J 8 bases; bases outside gene matches: 9. Written as DNA, the CDR3 is TGTGCCAGCACCGTTCAGGGGGCTCGAGGCTACACCTTC. Residues: CASTVQGARGYTF.

This clone was detected only once. The chain is built from TRBV7-2 and TRBJ1-1, with 7 bases lining up with TRBD1. From germline, CDR1 is SGHTA and CDR2 FQGNSA. The CDR3 runs 15 residues. The trim removed 2 bases at V and 1 base at J, leaving 4 bases unmatched. The CDR3 DNA follows: TGTGCCAGCAGCTTACAACAGGGGAAGAACACTGAAGCTTTCTTT. Translation: CASSLQQGKNTEAFF.

This chain joins TRBV6-6 and TRBJ2-7; 11 positions match TRBD1. CDR3 length: 13 residues. The ends lost 10 bases at V and 6 bases at J; junction bases unmatched: 8. Germline CDR1 is MNHNY and CDR2 is SVGAGI (reference sequence). This chain's CDR3 is CATQPGQGGEQYF. In DNA, the CDR3 is TGTGCCACCCAGCCGGGACAGGGGGGCGAGCAGTACTTC.

The genes are TRBV7-9 and TRBJ2-7; either TRBD1 or TRBD2 may fit D (5 bases each). The length of the CDR3 is 15 residues. V lost 1 base and J 5 bases, leaving 15 bases between the germline ends. Germline V gene data show CDR1 as SEHNR and CDR2 as FQNEAQ (reference sequence). DNA of the CDR3: TGTGCCAGCAGCTTAGGGGACGGCCCCAGGGACGAGCAGTACTTC. This translates into CASSLGDGPRDEQYF. Drawing the rest from reference TRBV7-9 and TRBJ2-7, the complete variable domain is DTGVSQNPRHKITKRGQNVTFRCDPISEHNRLYWYRQTLGQGPEFLTYFQNEAQLEKSRLLSDRFSAERPKGSFSTLEIQRTEQGDSAMYLCASSLGDGPRDEQYFGPGTRLTVT.

The V and J genes are TRBV7-8 and TRBJ2-2; 8 bases are shared with TRBD1. After removal of 1 base from V and 3 bases from J, the junction contained 7 bases not matched to a gene. Germline CDR1 SGHVS, CDR2 FQNEAQ. The CDR3 has 17 residues. CDR3 amino acids: CASSLGDRGGHTGELFF. CDR3 nucleotide sequence: TGTGCCAGCAGCTTAGGTGACAGGGGAGGCCACACCGGGGAGCTGTTTTTT.

The V and J genes are TRBV7-9 and TRBJ1-4; TRBD1 agrees at 7 bases. The CDR3 is 15 amino acids. V was pared by 1 base and J by 4 bases, with 3 bases of the junction left unmatched. The germline V gene encodes CDR1 SEHNR and CDR2 FQNEAQ (reference sequence). The CDR3, as DNA: TGTGCCAGCAGCTTAGAGGGACAGCTTAATGAAAAACTGTTTTTT. As protein: CASSLEGQLNEKLFF.

The chain couples TRBV6-6 to TRBJ1-1, with D maybe TRBD1 (6 bases). The CDR3 totals 15 residues. Germline loops: CDR1 MNHNY, CDR2 SVGAGI (reference sequence). V lost 2 bases to trimming and J lost 1 base, with 11 bases between them. The CDR3 DNA follows: TGTGCCAGCAGTTACGCGAAGACAGGGAACACTGAAGCTTTCTTT. This sequence encodes CASSYAKTGNTEAFF.

The genes are TRBV27 and TRBJ2-3, with 7 positions matching TRBD2. The CDR3 sequence is 15 residues long. V shed 4 bases and J 0 bases; nucleotides not matched to a gene: 4. CDR1 is MNHEY and CDR2 is SMNVEV in the germline V gene (reference sequence). CDR3 in amino acids: CASSSGGTSTDTQYF. The CDR3 bases are TGTGCCAGCAGTTCGGGGGGAACGAGCACAGATACGCAGTATTTT.

CDR3 nucleotides: TGTGCCTGGAGTATTCAGACGGGCGGCTACACCTTC. The encoded protein is CAWSIQTGGYTF. This chain uses TRBV30 with TRBJ1-2, with no clear D. This CDR3 comprises 12 residues. Trimming removed 2 bases from V and 8 bases from J, with 12 bases in between. CDR1 is GTSNPN, CDR2 SVGIG, per germline (reference sequence).

V usage is TRBV18 and J usage is TRBJ2-7; D remains ambiguous. V lost 3 bases to trimming and J lost 2 bases, with 8 bases between them. Germline V CDR1 and CDR2: KGHSH, LQKENI. The CDR3 covers 13 residues. CDR3 in amino acids: CASSPLHAYEQYF. The CDR3 DNA sequence: TGTGCCAGCTCACCGCTACATGCCTACGAGCAGTACTTC.

J is TRBJ1-1 and V is TRBV7-2; 8 bases match TRBD1. Germline V gene data show CDR1 as SGHTA and CDR2 as FQGNSA. This CDR3 spans 13 amino acids. Trimming at V came to 1 base and at J to 5 bases, leaving 0 bases not matched to a gene. CDR3 amino acids: CASSLGTGTEAFF. The CDR3 DNA reads as TGTGCCAGCAGCTTAGGGACAGGGACTGAAGCTTTCTTT.

The rearrangement uses TRBV7-9 and TRBJ2-7; either TRBD1 or TRBD2 may fit D (5 bases each). The CDR3 covers 12 residues. Looked up from germline, CDR1 is SEHNR and CDR2 is FQNEAQ (reference sequence). V lost 5 bases and J 9 bases, leaving 14 bases between the germline ends. DNA of the CDR3: TGTGCCAGCAGCCCCGGGGCCCTTGGGCAGTACTTC. This gives the protein CASSPGALGQYF. Full variable domain (rest looked up from reference TRBV7-9 and TRBJ2-7): DTGVSQNPRHKITKRGQNVTFRCDPISEHNRLYWYRQTLGQGPEFLTYFQNEAQLEKSRLLSDRFSAERPKGSFSTLEIQRTEQGDSAMYLCASSPGALGQYFGPGTRLTVT.

CDR3: CSVLGHYGYTF. CDR3 sequence (DNA): TGCAGCGTGCTGGGCCACTATGGCTACACCTTC. This rearrangement joins TRBV29-1 to TRBJ1-2; D not certain. Germline V gene sequence: CDR1 SQVTM, CDR2 ANQGSEA. Trimming took 6 bases from V and 3 from J, leaving 8 bases between them. This CDR3 spans 11 amino acids.

The chain uses TRBV4-2 and TRBJ2-3; 10 nucleotides agree with TRBD1. The CDR3 contains 16 residues. In germline, CDR1 is LGHNA, CDR2 YNFKEQ. Germline trimming cut 4 bases from V and 4 bases from J; bases unmatched to any gene: 8. CDR3 sequence reads: CASSPRDRGIADTQYF. DNA of the CDR3: TGTGCCAGCAGCCCTCGGGACAGGGGAATTGCAGATACGCAGTATTTT.

V and J are TRBV6-1 and TRBJ2-1; D perhaps matches TRBD1 (6 bases). The V and J ends lost 3 bases and 3 bases respectively, with 15 bases between them. The CDR3 is 16 amino acids. CDR1 and CDR2 (germline): MNHNS, SASEGT. The CDR3 sequence is CASSDTDRRLYNEQFF. The CDR3 coding sequence is TGTGCCAGCAGTGACACCGACAGGCGTCTCTACAATGAGCAGTTCTTC.

J is TRBJ2-1 and V is TRBV19; D is unresolved. Trimming removed 7 bases at V and 0 bases at J, with 10 bases between. This CDR3 contains 14 residues. Looked up from germline, CDR1 is LNHDA and CDR2 is SQIVND (reference sequence). The CDR3 nucleotides are TGTGCCAGTACACGGAGCCGCTCCTACAATGAGCAGTTCTTC. The encoded protein is CASTRSRSYNEQFF.

This CDR3 reads CASSGLLSNQPQHF. Here the CDR3 DNA reads TGTGCCAGCAGTGGGCTCCTCAGCAATCAGCCCCAGCATTTT. This chain connects TRBV25-1 to TRBJ1-5; D is unclear. Trimming removed 4 bases from V and 1 base from J, with 8 bases in between. CDR1 MGHDK and CDR2 SYGVNS come from the germline V gene. The CDR3 totals 14 residues.

CDR3 loop: CASGSGGRNNEQFF. CDR3 nucleotides: TGTGCTAGTGGTTCAGGGGGAAGAAACAATGAGCAGTTCTTC. The V gene is TRBV12-5, the J gene TRBJ2-1; the match to TRBD1 covers 7 bases. The CDR3 runs 14 residues. In germline, CDR1 is LGHNT, CDR2 FRNRAP. Trimming at V came to 4 bases and at J to 5 bases, leaving 5 bases not matched to a gene.

The J gene is TRBJ2-7, the V gene TRBV5-8; a possible D gene is TRBD1 (5 bases). The V end lost 0 bases, the J end lost 0 bases, and 19 bases lay between the germline ends. This CDR3 contains 18 residues. CDR1 and CDR2 from the germline V gene are SGHTS and YDEGEE. CDR3 coding DNA: TGTGCCAGCAGCTTGGATCCGATTGGGGCGGCCAGCTCCTACGAGCAGTACTTC. Encoded protein: CASSLDPIGAASSYEQYF.

The chain has TRBV6-5 and TRBJ2-7; the match to TRBD1 covers 9 bases. Germline V gene sequence: CDR1 MNHEY, CDR2 SVGAGI. With 8 bases clipped from V and 2 bases from J, the junction kept 7 bases outside the gene matches. The CDR3 extends over 14 amino acids. For the CDR3, the DNA is TGTGCCAGCCACCCAGACAGGGGGACCTACGAGCAGTACTTC. Translation: CASHPDRGTYEQYF.

The chain employs TRBV7-3 and TRBJ2-1, with TRBD2 identical over 11 bases. Germline lookup yields CDR1 SGHTA and CDR2 FQGTGA. The length of the CDR3 is 15 residues. V shed 5 bases, J shed 4 bases, and the junction held 4 bases outside the gene matches. The chain's CDR3 is CASSRTSGRYNEQFF. In DNA, the CDR3 is TGTGCCAGCAGCCGGACTAGCGGGCGATACAATGAGCAGTTCTTC.

V is TRBV4-3 and J is TRBJ2-1, with D tentatively TRBD1 or TRBD2 (5 bases each). This CDR3 is built from 16 residues. Germline-derived CDR1 and CDR2 are LGHNA and YSLEER. The V end lost 0 bases, the J end lost 0 bases, and 9 bases lay between the germline ends. In DNA, the CDR3 is TGCGCCAGCAGCCAAGATCTTGGGGGCTCCTACAATGAGCAGTTCTTC. It is translated as CASSQDLGGSYNEQFF.

The CDR3 here is CASSFRDRTDTQYF. The CDR3 DNA follows: TGTGCCAGCAGCTTTCGGGACAGAACAGATACGCAGTATTTT. This rearrangement joins TRBV7-2 to TRBJ2-3; 7 positions match TRBD1. The CDR3 consists of 14 residues. Germline lookup yields CDR1 SGHTA and CDR2 FQGNSA. J gave up 3 bases and V 3 bases, and 3 bases lay outside the gene matches.

The CDR3 DNA reads TGTGCCAGCAGTAAAGCAGCATACAATGAGCAGTTCTTC. Translated: CASSKAAYNEQFF. V is TRBV6-6 and J is TRBJ2-1; D ambiguous. This CDR3 is built from 13 residues. Germline CDR1 reads MNHNY; CDR2 reads SVGAGI (reference sequence). The V end was cut by 5 bases, the J end by 4 bases, with 9 bases between.

This chain joins TRBV21-1 and TRBJ1-1; the table names TRBD1, a call not compared with the DNA. TRBV21-1 is a pseudogene. This CDR3 has 15 amino acids. The CDR3 coding sequence is TGTGCCAGCAGCAAAGGAGTAGAGGGACAGAGAACGGCTTTCTTT. Protein: CASSKGVEGQRTAFF.

CDR3 nucleotides: TGTGCCTGGAGTCCACTCGGACAGGCTAATGAAAAACTGTTTTTT. Translating gives CAWSPLGQANEKLFF. This chain links TRBV30 with TRBJ1-4; TRBD1 aligns across 7 bases. The germline V gene has CDR1 GTSNPN and CDR2 SVGIG (reference sequence). Trimming removed 2 bases from V and 3 bases from J; junction bases left unmatched: 6. CDR3 length: 15 residues.

This clone rates as medium-sized. V and J are TRBV29-1 and TRBJ1-1; 7 positions agree with TRBD1. Germline V lookup: CDR1 SQVTM, CDR2 ANQGSEA. The V segment lost 4 bases and the J segment 5 bases; nucleotides outside the gene matches: 7. The length of the CDR3 is 13 residues. CDR3 protein: CSVGSGGSTEAFF. Here the CDR3 DNA reads TGCAGCGTTGGGTCAGGGGGGAGTACTGAAGCTTTCTTT.

The J gene is TRBJ2-2, the V gene TRBV28, with D possibly matching TRBD2 (7 bases). Deletions cut 7 bases from V and 0 bases from J, with 15 bases between. The CDR3 length is 16 residues. Germline CDR1 MDHEN, CDR2 SYDVKM. The CDR3 protein is CASIGGGYTNTGELFF. The DNA for the CDR3 is TGTGCCAGCATCGGCGGGGGCTATACGAACACCGGGGAGCTGTTTTTT.

The chain carries TRBV30 and TRBJ2-7; D remains ambiguous. Deletions cut 3 bases from V and 1 base from J, with 7 bases between. Germline lookup yields CDR1 GTSNPN and CDR2 SVGIG (reference sequence). This CDR3 is built from 12 residues. The CDR3 protein is CAWRSQSYEQYF. For the CDR3, the DNA is TGTGCCTGGAGGAGCCAGTCCTACGAGCAGTACTTC.

The chain links TRBV10-3 to TRBJ1-5; D ambiguous. V was pared by 7 bases and J by 4 bases, with 11 bases between. There are 13 residues in the CDR3. The germline CDR1 and CDR2 sequences are ENHRY and SYGVKD. The CDR3 spells CAIKERENQPQHF. In DNA form, the CDR3 reads TGTGCCATCAAGGAAAGGGAGAATCAGCCCCAGCATTTT.

This chain joins TRBV9 and TRBJ2-2; 7 bases are a match to TRBD2. Germline assignment: CDR1 SGDLS and CDR2 YYNGEE. V shed 3 bases and J 1 base; nucleotides not matched to a gene: 6. The CDR3 spans 16 residues. In DNA, the CDR3 is TGTGCCAGCAGCGCTCTTGGGGGGGAGAACACCGGGGAGCTGTTTTTT. Translated, it gives CASSALGGENTGELFF.

This clone was detected once. The V and J genes are TRBV15 and TRBJ2-5; the D is unclear. Trimming left V 1 base short and J 0 bases short, with 12 bases between. The CDR3 spans 16 residues. The germline gives CDR1 LNHNV, CDR2 YYDKDF (reference sequence). DNA for the CDR3: TGTGCCACCAGCAGAGTAGCAGGATCGTACCAAGAGACCCAGTACTTC. This codes for CATSRVAGSYQETQYF.